One and the same sample provided the 15 T cell receptor beta chains below, sequenced in a study of human thymus T cells. Clones were sequenced by immunoSEQ multiplex PCR, and TCRdb holds only the in-frame ones, with some missing. The table lists about 78,000 clones, just over 95% of them singletons. During corrective heart surgery, resections were taken, and the thymus tissue came from them. What was sequenced was thymus tissue. These receptors came from a boy in the first two years of life with a congenital heart defect but otherwise immunologically healthy.

This chain joins TRBV4-1 and TRBJ1-2; unclear D gene. V was shortened by 1 base and J by 8 bases, with 8 bases between the two germline ends. The CDR3 sequence is 12 residues long. The germline gives CDR1 MGHRA, CDR2 YSYEKL. The CDR3 spells CASSQGSRGYTF. The CDR3 DNA is TGCGCCAGCAGCCAAGGATCCCGGGGCTACACCTTC.

V and J are TRBV2 and TRBJ1-1, with 8 bases matching TRBD1. This CDR3 is built from 15 residues. V shed 9 bases and J 6 bases; nucleotides not matched to a gene: 15. Looked up from germline, CDR1 is SNHLY and CDR2 is FYNNEI. The DNA of the CDR3 is TGTGCCAGAGAAAAAATTCGTACAGGGGGAGCTGAAGCTTTCTTT. Translation: CAREKIRTGGAEAFF.

The V gene is TRBV28, the J gene TRBJ2-5; TRBD2 aligns across 9 bases. V gave up 1 base and J gave up 2 bases; unmatched junction bases: 20. Germline lookup yields CDR1 MDHEN and CDR2 SYDVKM. CDR3 length: 21 residues. The CDR3: CASSLSVLAGGPFPKQETQYF. The DNA for the CDR3 is TGTGCCAGCAGTTTATCGGTGTTGGCGGGAGGGCCTTTCCCGAAACAAGAGACCCAGTACTTC. Full variable domain (missing parts from reference TRBV28 and TRBJ2-5): DVKVTQSSRYLVKRTGEKVFLECVQDMDHENMFWYRQDPGLGLRLIYFSYDVKMKEKGDIPEGYSVSREKKERFSLILESASTNQTSMYLCASSLSVLAGGPFPKQETQYFGPGTRLLVL.

V is TRBV2 and J is TRBJ2-4; TRBD2 is a possible D gene (6 bases). CDR3 length: 17 amino acids. Trimming shortened V by 1 base and J by 0 bases, and 13 bases separated the two germline ends. Germline V CDR1 and CDR2: SNHLY, FYNNEI. This CDR3 is CASSEDGFSGAKNIQYF. CDR3 coding DNA: TGTGCCAGCAGTGAAGATGGGTTTAGCGGAGCCAAAAACATTCAGTACTTC.

The rearrangement links TRBV4-2 to TRBJ2-3; D is undetermined. CDR3 size: 14 residues. V lost 1 base and J lost 1, with 6 bases in between. Germline-derived CDR1 and CDR2 are LGHNA and YNFKEQ. The CDR3 sequence: CASSQVLRTDTQYF. The CDR3 coding sequence is TGTGCCAGCAGCCAAGTCCTCCGCACAGATACGCAGTATTTT.

The chain combines TRBV9 with TRBJ2-2; perhaps D is TRBD1 or TRBD2 (6 bases each). CDR1 and CDR2 (germline): SGDLS, YYNGEE. The CDR3 is 16 residues long. Trimming pared 5 bases from V and 5 bases from J, leaving 19 bases between. CDR3 nucleotides: TGTGCCAGCAGTCGATTTCTGAGGGGGAGGACCGGGGAGCTGTTTTTT. This codes for CASSRFLRGRTGELFF. Supplemented by reference TRBV9 and TRBJ2-2, the full variable domain reads DSGVTQTPKHLITATGQRVTLRCSPRSGDLSVYWYQQSLDQGLQFLIQYYNGEERAKGNILERFSAQQFPDLHSELNLSSLELGDSALYFCASSRFLRGRTGELFFGEGSRLTVL.

This rearrangement joins TRBV19 to TRBJ2-1, with 12 bases aligning to TRBD1. The V and J ends lost 5 bases and 0 bases, in that order; junction bases with no gene match: 14. This CDR3 is 20 amino acids long. Germline V CDR1 and CDR2: LNHDA, SQIVND (reference sequence). The CDR3 bases are TGTGCCAGTAGTGCCCCTGGGCGGGACAGGGGGCGCGGCTCCTACAATGAGCAGTTCTTC. Amino acid sequence: CASSAPGRDRGRGSYNEQFF.

This rearrangement joins TRBV29-1 to TRBJ2-7, with D perhaps TRBD1 (6 bases). The CDR3 sequence is 14 residues long. Germline V gives CDR1 SQVTM, CDR2 ANQGSEA. V was cut by 5 bases and J by 4 bases, with 18 bases left in between. The CDR3 reads CSVIEGHADYEQYF. Written as DNA, the CDR3 is TGCAGCGTTATCGAGGGACATGCGGATTACGAGCAGTACTTC.

V is TRBV7-9 and J is TRBJ2-5; 11 bases line up with TRBD2. The last part of the DNA fits TRBJ2-7 better; the J call may be wrong. CDR1 and CDR2 (germline): SEHNR, FQNEAQ (reference sequence). This CDR3 region has 15 residues. The CDR3 bases are TGTGCCAGCAGCCTCACTAGCGGGGGATTCCACGAGCAGTACTTC. This sequence encodes CASSLTSGGFHEQYF.

The CDR3 region is CSVEDSPFQHGTDTQYF. CDR3 DNA sequence: TGCAGCGTTGAAGATTCCCCATTCCAACATGGCACAGATACGCAGTATTTT. The rearrangement uses TRBV29-1 and TRBJ2-3, with D unclear. This CDR3 has 17 residues. Trimming took off 0 bases at V and 1 base at J, with 17 bases between the two ends. Germline V lookup: CDR1 SQVTM, CDR2 ANQGSEA.

The rearrangement links TRBV5-1 to TRBJ1-3; no firm D call. V was cut by 0 bases and J by 3 bases, with 1 base left in between. CDR3 size: 12 residues. CDR1 is SGHRS, CDR2 YFSETQ, per germline. CDR3 protein: CASSLDGNTIYF. DNA of the CDR3: TGCGCCAGCAGCTTGGATGGAAACACCATATATTTT.

The V and J genes are TRBV11-2 and TRBJ2-7; 8 nucleotides line up with TRBD2. The trim removed 2 bases at V and 1 base at J, leaving 16 bases unmatched. The CDR3 is 19 amino acids. Germline V gene data show CDR1 as SGHAT and CDR2 as FQNNGV. CDR3 in DNA: TGTGCCAGCAGCTTACCCGCCGACAAGGACAGCGGGGGATCCTACGAGCAGTACTTC. Protein sequence: CASSLPADKDSGGSYEQYF.

The V call is TRBV6-1, the J call TRBJ2-5, with a possible D match to TRBD1 (6 bases). The CDR3 runs to 14 residues. Per the germline V gene, CDR1 is MNHNS and CDR2 is SASEGT. Trimming left V 5 bases short and J 0 bases short, with 10 bases between. The CDR3 DNA reads as TGTGCCAGCAGTCCCGGACAGCACCAAGAGACCCAGTACTTC. Encoded protein: CASSPGQHQETQYF.

This chain's CDR3 is CASSSRRGGKREQYF. CDR3 nucleotides: TGTGCCAGCAGTTCCAGGAGGGGGGGGAAAAGGGAGCAGTACTTC. The V gene is TRBV6-1, the J gene TRBJ2-7, with D possibly matching TRBD2 (7 bases). The germline CDR1 and CDR2 sequences are MNHNS and SASEGT. CDR3 length equals 15 residues. V was trimmed by 5 bases and J by 7 bases, leaving 21 bases between them.

The chain recombines TRBV2 with TRBJ2-3, with TRBD2 matching over 7 bases. The CDR3 has 14 residues. Trimming cost V 4 bases and J 2 bases; bases outside gene matches: 3. Germline loops: CDR1 SNHLY, CDR2 FYNNEI. The CDR3 sequence: CASSAGLITDTQYF. CDR3 coding DNA: TGTGCCAGCAGTGCGGGACTAATCACAGATACGCAGTATTTT.